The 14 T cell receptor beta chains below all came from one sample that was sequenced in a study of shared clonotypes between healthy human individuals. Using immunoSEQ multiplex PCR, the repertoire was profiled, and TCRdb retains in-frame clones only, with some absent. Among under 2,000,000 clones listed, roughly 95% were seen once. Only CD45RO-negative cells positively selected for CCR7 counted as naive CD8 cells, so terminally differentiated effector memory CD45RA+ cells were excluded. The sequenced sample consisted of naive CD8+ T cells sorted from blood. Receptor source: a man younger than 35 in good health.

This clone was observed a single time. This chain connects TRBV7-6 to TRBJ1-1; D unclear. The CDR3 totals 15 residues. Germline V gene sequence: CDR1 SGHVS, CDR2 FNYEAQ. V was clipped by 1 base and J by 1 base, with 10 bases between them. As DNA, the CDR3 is TGTGCCAGCAGCTTAGAGGCGGAGGGGAACACTGAAGCTTTCTTT. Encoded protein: CASSLEAEGNTEAFF.

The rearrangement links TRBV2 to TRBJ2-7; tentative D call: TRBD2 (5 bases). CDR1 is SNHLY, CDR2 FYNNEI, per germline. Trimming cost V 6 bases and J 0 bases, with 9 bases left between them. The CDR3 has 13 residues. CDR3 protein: CASRDGNSYEQYF. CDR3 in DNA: TGTGCCAGCAGGGACGGGAACTCCTACGAGCAGTACTTC.

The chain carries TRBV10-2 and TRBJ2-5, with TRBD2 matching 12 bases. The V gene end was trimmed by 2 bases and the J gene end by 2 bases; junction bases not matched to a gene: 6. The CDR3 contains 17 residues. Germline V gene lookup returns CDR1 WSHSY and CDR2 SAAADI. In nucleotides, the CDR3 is TGCGCCAGCAGTGAGGGGCTAGCGGGGGGGTGGCAAGAGACCCAGTACTTC. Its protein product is CASSEGLAGGWQETQYF.

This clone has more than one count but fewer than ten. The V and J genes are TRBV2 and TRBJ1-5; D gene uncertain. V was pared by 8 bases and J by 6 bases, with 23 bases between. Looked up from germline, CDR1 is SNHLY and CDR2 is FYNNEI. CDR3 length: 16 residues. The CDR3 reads CASCTIDAVEGQPQHF. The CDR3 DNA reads TGTGCCAGCTGCACTATCGACGCGGTGGAAGGTCAGCCCCAGCATTTT.

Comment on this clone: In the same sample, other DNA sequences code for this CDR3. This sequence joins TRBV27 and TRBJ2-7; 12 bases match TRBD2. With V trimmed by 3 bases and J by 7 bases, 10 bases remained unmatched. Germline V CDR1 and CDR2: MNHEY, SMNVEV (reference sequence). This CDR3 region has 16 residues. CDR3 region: CASSFGLAGGPGEQYF. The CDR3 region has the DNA TGTGCCAGCAGTTTTGGGCTAGCGGGGGGGCCGGGAGAGCAGTACTTC.

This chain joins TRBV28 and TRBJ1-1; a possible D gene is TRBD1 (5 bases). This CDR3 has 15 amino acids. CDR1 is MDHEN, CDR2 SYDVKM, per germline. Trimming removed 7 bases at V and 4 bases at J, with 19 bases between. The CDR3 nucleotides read TGTGCCAGCATTGAATGGGGGGTTCTTAGCACTGAAGCTTTCTTT. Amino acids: CASIEWGVLSTEAFF.

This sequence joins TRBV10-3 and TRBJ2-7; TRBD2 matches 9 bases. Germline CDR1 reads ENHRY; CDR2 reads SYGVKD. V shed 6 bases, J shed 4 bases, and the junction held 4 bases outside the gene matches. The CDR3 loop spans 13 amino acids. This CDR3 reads CAIRDSGRYEQYF. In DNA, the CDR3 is TGTGCCATCAGAGATAGCGGGAGATACGAGCAGTACTTC.

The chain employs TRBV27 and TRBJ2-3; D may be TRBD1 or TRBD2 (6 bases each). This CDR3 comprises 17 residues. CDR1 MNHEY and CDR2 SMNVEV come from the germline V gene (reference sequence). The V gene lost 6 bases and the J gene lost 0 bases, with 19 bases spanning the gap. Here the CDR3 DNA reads TGTGCCAGCAGGAGATTAACAGGGACTTCTAGCACAGATACGCAGTATTTT. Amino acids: CASRRLTGTSSTDTQYF.

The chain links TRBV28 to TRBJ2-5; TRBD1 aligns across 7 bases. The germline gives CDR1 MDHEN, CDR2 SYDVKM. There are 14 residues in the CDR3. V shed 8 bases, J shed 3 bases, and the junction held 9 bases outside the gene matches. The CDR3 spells CASLYDRDKETQYF. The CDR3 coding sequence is TGTGCCAGCCTTTACGACAGGGACAAAGAGACCCAGTACTTC. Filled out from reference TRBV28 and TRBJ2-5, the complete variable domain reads DVKVTQSSRYLVKRTGEKVFLECVQDMDHENMFWYRQDPGLGLRLIYFSYDVKMKEKGDIPEGYSVSREKKERFSLILESASTNQTSMYLCASLYDRDKETQYFGPGTRLLVL.

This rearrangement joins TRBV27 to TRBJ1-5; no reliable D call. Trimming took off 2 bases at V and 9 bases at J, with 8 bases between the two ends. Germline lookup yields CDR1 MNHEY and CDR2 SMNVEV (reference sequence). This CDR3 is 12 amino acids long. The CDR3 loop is CASSLISGPQHF. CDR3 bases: TGTGCCAGCAGTTTAATCAGCGGGCCCCAGCATTTT.

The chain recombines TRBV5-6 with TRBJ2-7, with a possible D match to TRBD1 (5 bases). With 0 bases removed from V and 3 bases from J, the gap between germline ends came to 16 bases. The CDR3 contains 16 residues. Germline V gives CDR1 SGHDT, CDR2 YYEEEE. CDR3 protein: CASSLAITGQNYEQYF. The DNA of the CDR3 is TGTGCCAGCAGCTTGGCAATTACAGGACAAAACTACGAGCAGTACTTC.

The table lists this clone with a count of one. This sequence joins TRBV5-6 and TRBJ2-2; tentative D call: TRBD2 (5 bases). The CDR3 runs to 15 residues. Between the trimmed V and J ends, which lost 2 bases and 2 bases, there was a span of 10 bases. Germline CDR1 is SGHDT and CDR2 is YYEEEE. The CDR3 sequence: CASSFRRRNTGELFF. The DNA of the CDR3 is TGTGCCAGCAGCTTCCGGAGGCGAAACACCGGGGAGCTGTTTTTT.

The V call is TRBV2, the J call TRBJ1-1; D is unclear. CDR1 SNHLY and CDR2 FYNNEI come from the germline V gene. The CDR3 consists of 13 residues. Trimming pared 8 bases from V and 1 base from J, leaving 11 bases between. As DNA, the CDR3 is TGTGCCAGCCTACCTCCCGGGAACACTGAAGCTTTCTTT. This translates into CASLPPGNTEAFF.

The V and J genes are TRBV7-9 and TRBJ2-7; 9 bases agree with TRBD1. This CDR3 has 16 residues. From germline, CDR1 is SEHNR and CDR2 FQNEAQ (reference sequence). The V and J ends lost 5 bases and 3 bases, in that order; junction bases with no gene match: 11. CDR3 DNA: TGTGCCAGCAGCGCCCCGGGACAGGGTTCTTTCTACGAGCAGTACTTC. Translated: CASSAPGQGSFYEQYF.